These 11 T cell receptor beta chains were all obtained from the same sample, sequenced in a study of blood T cell repertoires in COVID-19. Data came from immunoSEQ multiplex PCR; TCRdb stores just in-frame clones and leaves some out. The sample consists of 230,000 or so clones, more than 80% of them appearing once. The sequencing sample was made of PBMCs or T cells enriched from blood (not recorded which). Every receptor here comes from a middle-aged woman with acute COVID-19.

The V call is TRBV9, the J call TRBJ1-3; tentatively, D is TRBD1 (6 bases). Germline V lookup: CDR1 SGDLS, CDR2 YYNGEE. V dropped 0 bases and J dropped 0 bases, with 10 bases sitting between them. This CDR3 is built from 16 residues. CDR3 sequence (DNA): TGTGCCAGCAGCGTAGATAGAGGGGGCTCTGGAAACACCATATATTTT. It is translated as CASSVDRGGSGNTIYF.

The chain links TRBV24-1 to TRBJ2-1; D gene uncertain. This CDR3 comprises 10 residues. Per the germline V gene, CDR1 is KGHDR and CDR2 is SFDVKD. V lost 9 bases and J 9 bases, leaving 8 bases between the germline ends. The CDR3 coding sequence is TGTGCCACCCCTTATTCTGAGCAGTTCTTC. It is translated as CATPYSEQFF.

This clone was found a few times. The chain combines TRBV3-1 (or the pseudogene TRBV3-2) with TRBJ2-7, with 8 nucleotides matching TRBD1. Germline V gene lookup returns CDR1 LGHDT and CDR2 YNNKEL (reference sequence). Trimming cost V 0 bases and J 12 bases; bases outside gene matches: 4. There are 12 residues in the CDR3. The CDR3 bases are TGTGCCAGCAGCCAAGAGGGGGACAGGACGTACTTC. It is translated as CASSQEGDRTYF.

The chain combines TRBV7-9 with TRBJ2-1, with D uncertain. This CDR3 contains 14 residues. Germline V gene data show CDR1 as SEHNR and CDR2 as FQNEAQ (reference sequence). The ends were cut back, 5 bases at V and 4 bases at J, with 12 bases in the middle. This CDR3 reads CASSPGGSYNEQFF. As DNA, the CDR3 is TGTGCCAGCAGCCCCGGCGGCTCGTACAATGAGCAGTTCTTC.

This clone was seen a single time. Germline is not matched at one junction end, which may reflect a read error. The chain carries TRBV20-1 and TRBJ1-4; a weak D match, TRBD1 (5 bases). From germline, CDR1 is DFQATT and CDR2 SNEGSKA (reference sequence). The CDR3 has 11 residues. CDR3 DNA sequence: TGCGGTGCTACTAGGGGTGTAGAACTGTTTTTT. Translated, it gives CGATRGVELFF.

The CDR3 here is CASIRSSGFGELFF. CDR3 in DNA: TGTGCCAGCATCAGGAGTAGCGGGTTCGGGGAGCTGTTTTTT. The V gene is TRBV7-9, the J gene TRBJ2-2, with 7 nucleotides matching TRBD2. With 7 bases clipped from V and 7 bases from J, the junction kept 9 bases outside the gene matches. The length of the CDR3 is 14 residues. The V gene's germline CDR1 is SEHNR and CDR2 FQNEAQ (reference sequence).

Only a few counts were recorded for this clone. This sequence joins TRBV30 and TRBJ1-4, with D unclear. The CDR3 has 12 amino acids. The germline CDR1 and CDR2 sequences are GTSNPN and SVGIG (reference sequence). The V end was cut by 0 bases, the J end by 9 bases, with 8 bases between. The CDR3 sequence is CAWSVRGQKLFF. The CDR3, as DNA: TGTGCCTGGAGTGTAAGAGGCCAAAAACTGTTTTTT.

The V call is TRBV14, the J call TRBJ2-5; D gene ambiguous. Deletions cut 4 bases from V and 1 base from J, with 10 bases between. The CDR3 consists of 14 residues. Germline lookup yields CDR1 SGHDN and CDR2 FVKESK. The CDR3 spells CASSLSGVQETQYF. Here the CDR3 DNA reads TGTGCCAGCAGCCTATCCGGAGTCCAAGAGACCCAGTACTTC.

V is TRBV2 and J is TRBJ2-7; no reliable D call. V dropped 4 bases and J dropped 7 bases, with 5 bases sitting between them. Germline CDR1 SNHLY, CDR2 FYNNEI. This CDR3 is 10 amino acids long. The CDR3 is CASSVREQYV. Here the CDR3 DNA reads TGTGCCAGCAGTGTCAGGGAGCAGTACGTC.

J is TRBJ1-2 and V is TRBV10-1; D unresolved. The V gene's germline CDR1 is WNHNN and CDR2 SYGVQD (reference sequence). The length of the CDR3 is 9 residues. Between the trimmed V and J ends, which lost 8 bases and 7 bases, there was a span of 5 bases. As DNA, the CDR3 is TGCGCCAGCCCCCGTGGCTACACCTTC. This gives the protein CASPRGYTF.

This clone has just one count. The chain has TRBV24-1 and TRBJ1-1, with TRBD1 matching over 10 bases. Germline CDR1 reads KGHDR; CDR2 reads SFDVKD. This CDR3 is 17 amino acids long. J lost 7 bases, V lost 5 bases, and 15 bases had no gene match. CDR3 sequence (DNA): TGTGCCACCAGTGCCAGACCCGGGACAGGGGAACCCAATGAAGCTTTCTTT. Its protein product is CATSARPGTGEPNEAFF.